A selection of T cell receptor beta chains follows, all from one sample in a study of OX40 agonist ivuxolimab in advanced cancers. Produced via immunoSEQ multiplex PCR; TCRdb's table is partial and in-frame only. The profile shows about 81,000 clones, around 89% of them singletons. Sequences were derived from CD4+ or CD8+ T cells sorted from blood, sampled in a trial of the OX40 agonist ivuxolimab. The receptors come from an adult with an advanced solid tumor such as melanoma, head and neck, liver or kidney cancer. Both conserved end residues are part of each CDR3. A D gene is named only where the DNA matches it firmly. Clone sizes are given selectively: once, few, many, or a class where the clone is expanded.

v_call	j_call	clone_size	d_call	cdr3_aa	cdr3_nt
TRBV15	TRBJ2-1	NA	NA	CATSRARDGGDNEQFF	TGTGCCACCAGCAGGGCCCGGGACGGCGGCGACAATGAGCAGTTCTTC
TRBV11-2	TRBJ1-1	NA	NA	CASSARVGNTEAFF	TGTGCCAGCAGCGCCAGGGTAGGGAACACTGAAGCTTTCTTT
TRBV28	TRBJ1-2	NA	NA	CASSFGQFNYGYTF	TGTGCCAGCAGTTTCGGACAGTTTAACTATGGCTACACCTTC
TRBV2	TRBJ2-5	NA	NA	CASSEGQETQYF	TGTGCCAGCAGTGAAGGTCAAGAGACCCAGTACTTC
TRBV11-2	TRBJ2-5	NA	NA	CASSFVGSAGTQYF	TGTGCCAGCAGCTTTGTGGGCTCCGCGGGGACCCAGTACTTC
TRBV5-5	TRBJ1-4	NA	NA	CASSLGGARVDEKLFF	TGTGCCAGCAGCTTGGGTGGGGCTAGGGTCGATGAAAAACTGTTTTTT
TRBV15	TRBJ2-7	NA	NA	CATSGGGTASYEQYF	TGTGCCACCAGCGGGGGAGGGACAGCCTCCTACGAGCAGTACTTC
TRBV5-8	TRBJ2-5	once	NA	CASSTRRGRRQETQYF	TGTGCCAGCAGCACCCGACGGGGCAGGCGGCAAGAGACCCAGTACTTC
TRBV5-6	TRBJ1-4	NA	TRBD1	CASSFGQGSEKLFF	TGTGCCAGCAGCTTCGGACAGGGGAGCGAAAAACTGTTTTTT
TRBV6-1	TRBJ2-7	few	TRBD1	CASNPGQGLQEQYF	TGTGCCAGCAACCCGGGACAGGGACTTCAGGAGCAGTACTTC
TRBV7-3	TRBJ1-1	NA	NA	CASSEGMDTEAFF	TGTGCCAGCAGCGAAGGGATGGACACTGAAGCTTTCTTT
TRBV12-5	TRBJ2-1	NA	NA	CASGLRVGGPYNEQFF	TGTGCTAGTGGTTTGAGAGTGGGGGGCCCCTACAATGAGCAGTTCTTC
TRBV5-5	TRBJ2-7	once	TRBD1	CASRAGDSSYEQYF	TGTGCCAGCAGGGCAGGGGACAGTTCCTACGAGCAGTACTTC
TRBV2	TRBJ2-4	few	NA	CASSALSGARNIQYF	TGTGCCAGCAGTGCTCTCTCGGGGGCGCGAAACATTCAGTACTTC
TRBV7-2	TRBJ2-1	once	NA	CATAVSGQRGEQFF	TGTGCCACCGCGGTATCGGGTCAGCGTGGTGAGCAGTTCTTC
TRBV4-1	TRBJ2-1	NA	TRBD2	CASSQAKLAGGKTHEQFF	TGCGCCAGCAGCCAAGCGAAACTAGCGGGGGGTAAAACCCATGAGCAGTTCTTC
TRBV7-8	TRBJ2-1	NA	NA	CASSLAGQGGQFF	TGTGCCAGCAGCTTAGCGGGGCAGGGCGGGCAGTTCTTC
TRBV18	TRBJ2-7	NA	TRBD1	CASSQTGTGLYEQYF	TGTGCCAGCTCTCAAACCGGGACAGGGCTCTACGAGCAGTACTTC
TRBV7-2	TRBJ1-1	NA	NA	CASSTLQGFDAEAFF	TGTGCCAGCAGCACCCTACAGGGATTCGATGCTGAAGCTTTCTTT
TRBV11-2	TRBJ2-5	NA	NA	CASSLDGRAGTQYF	TGTGCCAGCAGCTTAGATGGAAGGGCGGGGACCCAGTACTTC
TRBV28	TRBJ1-2	NA	NA	CASGTRRSFNYGYTF	TGTGCCAGCGGGACTCGCAGGAGTTTTAACTATGGCTACACCTTC
TRBV11-3	TRBJ1-2	NA	TRBD1	CASSSKRDRDLDGYGYTF	TGTGCCAGCAGCTCTAAGCGGGACAGGGACCTTGATGGATATGGCTACACCTTC
TRBV11-2	TRBJ1-1	once	NA	CASSLVRFGDTEAFF	TGTGCCAGCAGCTTGGTTCGTTTTGGAGACACTGAAGCTTTCTTT
TRBV11-2	TRBJ1-1	NA	NA	CASSPRPTSGTANTEAFF	TGTGCCAGCAGCCCCCGTCCCACCTCCGGGACGGCGAACACTGAAGCTTTCTTT
TRBV29-1	TRBJ2-7	NA	NA	CSVVRDIAYEQYF	TGCAGCGTTGTCCGAGACATCGCCTACGAGCAGTACTTC
TRBV7-9	TRBJ1-6	NA	NA	CASSLMNNSPLHF	TGTGCCAGCAGCCTCATGAACAATTCACCCCTCCACTTT
TRBV5-1	TRBJ2-6	NA	TRBD1	CASSRMTGGNVLTF	TGTGCCAGCAGCCGAATGACAGGGGGAAACGTCCTGACTTTC
TRBV28	TRBJ1-4	NA	NA	CASSLPLGAGNEKLFF	TGTGCCAGCAGCCTCCCTTTGGGGGCTGGTAATGAAAAACTGTTTTTT
TRBV19	TRBJ2-7	once	NA	CASSIDTGSLSYEQYF	TGTGCCAGTAGTATTGATACGGGGTCGCTCTCCTACGAGCAGTACTTC
TRBV28	TRBJ2-2	NA	NA	CASSFDGGELFF	TGTGCCAGCAGTTTTGACGGCGGGGAGCTGTTTTTT
TRBV5-4	TRBJ1-3	NA	TRBD1	CASSRTGGEGNTIYF	TGTGCCAGCAGCAGGACAGGGGGCGAAGGAAACACCATATATTTT
TRBV19	TRBJ2-1	NA	NA	CASSILVGANNEQFF	TGTGCCAGTAGTATACTAGTGGGGGCTAACAATGAGCAGTTCTTC
TRBV5-1	TRBJ1-1	few	NA	CASSLSIGTLNTEAFF	TGCGCCAGCAGCTTGTCGATAGGGACATTAAACACTGAAGCTTTCTTT
TRBV10-3	TRBJ1-5	NA	TRBD1	CAISADRTNQPQHF	TGTGCCATCAGTGCGGACAGGACAAATCAGCCCCAGCATTTT
TRBV13	TRBJ2-7	NA	TRBD2	CASSHLGLVGADSSYEQYF	TGTGCCAGCAGCCACCTGGGACTAGTGGGGGCCGACAGCTCCTACGAGCAGTACTTC
TRBV5-1	TRBJ2-5	NA	NA	CASRVDSAQETQYF	TGCGCCAGCAGAGTAGACTCAGCACAAGAGACCCAGTACTTC
TRBV18	TRBJ1-1	NA	TRBD1	CASSPRTGEVGAFF	TGTGCCAGCTCACCACGGACAGGGGAAGTTGGAGCTTTCTTT
TRBV5-1	TRBJ1-1	NA	NA	CASSFRDGDMNTEAFF	TGCGCCAGCAGCTTCCGGGACGGTGATATGAACACTGAAGCTTTCTTT
TRBV4-3	TRBJ2-4	once	NA	CASSQDLIIQYF	TGCGCCAGCAGCCAAGATCTTATCATTCAGTACTTC
TRBV7-2	TRBJ1-2	NA	NA	CASSLGAGHYTF	TGTGCCAGCAGCTTAGGGGCCGGGCACTACACCTTC
TRBV5-8	TRBJ1-3	NA	NA	CASSLEAAGNTIYF	TGTGCCAGCAGCTTGGAAGCAGCAGGAAACACCATATATTTT
TRBV6-6	TRBJ1-1	NA	TRBD1	CASSSRTGNTEAFF	TGTGCCAGCAGCTCGAGGACAGGGAACACTGAAGCTTTCTTT
TRBV25-1	TRBJ1-2	NA	TRBD1	CASSEYRPVTGITYGYTF	TGTGCCAGCAGTGAATATCGCCCAGTGACAGGGATTACCTATGGCTACACCTTC
TRBV7-6	TRBJ2-7	NA	NA	CASSLSYEQYF	TGTGCCAGCAGTCTCAGCTACGAGCAGTACTTC
TRBV6-1	TRBJ2-1	NA	TRBD1	CASSGQGGNEQFF	TGTGCCAGCAGCGGACAGGGCGGCAATGAGCAGTTCTTC
TRBV7-2	TRBJ1-1	NA	TRBD1	CASSRQGGTEAFF	TGTGCCAGCAGTCGACAGGGGGGCACTGAAGCTTTCTTT
TRBV5-1	TRBJ1-2	NA	NA	CASSLSGEYGYTF	TGCGCCAGCAGCTTGTCTGGGGAATATGGCTACACCTTC
TRBV5-1	TRBJ1-2	NA	TRBD1	CASSESGQGYFGYTF	TGCGCCAGCAGCGAGTCGGGACAGGGGTATTTTGGCTACACCTTC
TRBV28	TRBJ2-1	once	NA	CASSPITADTPTEFF	TGTGCCAGCAGTCCCATTACCGCGGACACGCCGACCGAGTTCTTC
TRBV6-1	TRBJ2-7	NA	NA	CASTSTGEQYF	TGTGCCAGCACCTCGACGGGCGAGCAGTACTTC
TRBV5-1	TRBJ1-4	NA	NA	CASSPSPTVFATNEKLFF	TGCGCCAGCAGCCCGAGTCCGACAGTCTTCGCAACTAATGAAAAACTGTTTTTT
TRBV19	TRBJ2-5	NA	TRBD2	CASSPGTIPWETQYF	TGTGCCAGTAGTCCGGGGACTATCCCCTGGGAGACCCAGTACTTC
TRBV15	TRBJ1-1	NA	NA	CATSREFLDLGGTEAFF	TGTGCCACCAGCAGAGAGTTTTTGGACCTTGGGGGGACTGAAGCTTTCTTT
TRBV10-3	TRBJ1-5	NA	NA	CAISDGGPQHF	TGTGCCATCAGTGACGGTGGGCCCCAGCATTTT
TRBV9	TRBJ2-1	NA	TRBD1	CASSVGTGIGNEQFF	TGTGCCAGCAGCGTAGGGACAGGGATAGGCAATGAGCAGTTCTTC
TRBV13	TRBJ2-5	few	NA	CASSPDLRETQYF	TGTGCCAGCAGCCCGGACTTGCGGGAGACCCAGTACTTC
TRBV7-9	TRBJ2-7	NA	NA	CASSSAGDEQYF	TGTGCCAGCAGCTCTGCAGGGGACGAGCAGTACTTC
TRBV19	TRBJ1-5	NA	NA	CASSSSDQPQHF	TGTGCCAGTAGTTCTTCAGATCAGCCCCAGCATTTT
TRBV5-4	TRBJ2-5	NA	NA	CASSGAQETQYF	TGTGCCAGCAGCGGGGCCCAAGAGACCCAGTACTTC
TRBV7-2	TRBJ2-4	NA	TRBD2	CASSSGLVLPIQYF	TGTGCCAGCAGCTCCGGACTAGTCCTCCCTATTCAGTACTTC